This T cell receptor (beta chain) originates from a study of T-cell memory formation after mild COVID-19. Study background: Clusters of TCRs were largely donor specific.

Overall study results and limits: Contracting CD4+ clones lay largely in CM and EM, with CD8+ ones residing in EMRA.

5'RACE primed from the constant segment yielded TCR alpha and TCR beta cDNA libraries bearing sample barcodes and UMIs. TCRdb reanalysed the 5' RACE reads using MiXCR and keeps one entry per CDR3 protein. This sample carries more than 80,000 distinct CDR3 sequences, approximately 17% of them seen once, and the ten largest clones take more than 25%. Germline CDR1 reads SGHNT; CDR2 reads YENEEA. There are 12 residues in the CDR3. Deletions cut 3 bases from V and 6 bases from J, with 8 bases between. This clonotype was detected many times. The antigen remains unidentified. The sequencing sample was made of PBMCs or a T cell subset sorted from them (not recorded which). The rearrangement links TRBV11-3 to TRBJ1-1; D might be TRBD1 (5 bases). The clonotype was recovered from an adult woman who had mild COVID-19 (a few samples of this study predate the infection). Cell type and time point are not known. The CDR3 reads CASSLGLSEAFF. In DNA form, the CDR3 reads TGTGCCAGCAGCTTGGGGCTGTCTGAAGCTTTCTTT.